The 11 T cell receptor beta chains reported below all come from one sample, sequenced in a study of cytomegalovirus exposure and HLA in healthy donors. The PCR was carried out with 60 Vbeta primers and 13 Jbeta primers. Libraries were prepared by immunoSEQ multiplex PCR; TCRdb keeps only in-frame clonotypes and omits some of them. The sample has around 130,000 clones, 55% to 75% seen once. The specimen was PBMCs. These receptors all come from a man aged 25 to 40 in good health and CMV-seropositive.

This sequence joins TRBV30 and TRBJ1-6; D not resolved. This CDR3 has 14 amino acids. The V gene lost 3 bases and the J gene lost 6 bases, with 12 bases spanning the gap. Germline V lookup: CDR1 GTSNPN, CDR2 SVGIG (reference sequence). Here the CDR3 DNA reads TGTGCCTGGAGGATGGAGGCCTTTAATTCACCCCTCCACTTT. It translates to CAWRMEAFNSPLHF.

The rearrangement joins TRBV4-3 to TRBJ2-3, with 8 bases lining up with TRBD2. The CDR3 has 21 amino acids. Per the germline V gene, CDR1 is LGHNA and CDR2 is YSLEER. The trim removed 0 bases at V and 5 bases at J, leaving 22 bases unmatched. CDR3 loop: CASSQDRLREEPIPRVDTQYF. The CDR3 DNA reads TGCGCCAGCAGCCAAGATAGATTGCGGGAGGAACCCATTCCTCGGGTAGATACGCAGTATTTT.

This clone was recorded only once. The rearrangement links TRBV5-3 to TRBJ2-7; 9 bases fit TRBD1. TRBV5-3 is sorted into the ORF group, with uncertain function. The CDR3 is made up of 17 amino acids. With V trimmed by 5 bases and J by 1 base, 13 bases remained unmatched. The CDR3 DNA sequence: TGTGCCAGAAGATATAACAGGCGGGACAGGGATTCCTACGAGCAGTACTTC. This encodes CARRYNRRDRDSYEQYF.

This rearrangement joins TRBV2 to TRBJ2-7; 8 bases align to TRBD1. Germline values: CDR1 SNHLY, CDR2 FYNNEI. CDR3 size: 15 residues. With V trimmed by 2 bases and J by 4 bases, 7 bases remained unmatched. CDR3 nucleotide sequence: TGTGCCAGCAGTGAAATCGGACAGGGCGTTTACGAGCAGTACTTC. As protein: CASSEIGQGVYEQYF. Full variable domain (missing parts from reference TRBV2 and TRBJ2-7): EPEVTQTPSHQVTQMGQEVILRCVPISNHLYFYWYRQILGQKVEFLVSFYNNEISEKSEIFDDQFSVERPDGSNFTLKIRSTKLEDSAMYFCASSEIGQGVYEQYFGPGTRLTVT.

This clone appeared a few times. V and J are TRBV7-2 and TRBJ2-7; D unresolved. V lost 1 base, J lost 1 base, and 11 bases lay in between. Germline V gene data show CDR1 as SGHTA and CDR2 as FQGNSA. This CDR3 comprises 15 residues. The CDR3 sequence is CASSLGLTPSYEQYF. The CDR3 nucleotides read TGTGCCAGCAGCTTAGGACTCACACCTTCCTACGAGCAGTACTTC.

V is TRBV28 and J is TRBJ2-7; perhaps TRBD1 as D (5 bases). V lost 6 bases to trimming and J lost 4 bases, with 10 bases between them. Germline lookup yields CDR1 MDHEN and CDR2 SYDVKM. The CDR3 sequence is 12 residues long. The CDR3 DNA sequence: TGTGCCAGCAGCTTAGGGGCATACGAGCAGTACTTC. Amino acids: CASSLGAYEQYF. Full variable domain (outside the CDR3, taken from reference TRBV28 and TRBJ2-7): DVKVTQSSRYLVKRTGEKVFLECVQDMDHENMFWYRQDPGLGLRLIYFSYDVKMKEKGDIPEGYSVSREKKERFSLILESASTNQTSMYLCASSLGAYEQYFGPGTRLTVT.

V is TRBV5-1 and J is TRBJ1-1; TRBD1 is a possible D gene (5 bases). Trimming left V 4 bases short and J 1 base short, with 14 bases between. The CDR3 has 15 amino acids. The germline V gene has CDR1 SGHRS and CDR2 YFSETQ. The DNA for the CDR3 is TGCGCCAGCAGCAGTAGGGACTCCGCGAACACTGAAGCTTTCTTT. Translating it yields CASSSRDSANTEAFF.

The chain uses TRBV2 and TRBJ1-1; D may be TRBD1 (6 bases). V was cut by 4 bases and J by 7 bases, with 19 bases left in between. CDR3 length equals 15 residues. The germline V gene has CDR1 SNHLY and CDR2 FYNNEI. The CDR3 protein is CASSGGQGPPVEAFF. CDR3 nucleotide sequence: TGTGCCAGCAGTGGGGGGCAGGGGCCGCCTGTTGAAGCTTTCTTT.

The V gene is TRBV6-6, the J gene TRBJ2-1; 9 bases fit TRBD2. Germline CDR1 reads MNHNY; CDR2 reads SVGAGI (reference sequence). V shed 6 bases and J 3 bases; nucleotides not matched to a gene: 6. This CDR3 comprises 15 residues. CDR3 protein: CASSQLAGVYNEQFF. The CDR3 bases are TGTGCCAGCAGCCAACTAGCGGGCGTCTACAATGAGCAGTTCTTC.

V usage is TRBV4-1 and J usage is TRBJ1-2; 7 nucleotides line up with TRBD1. Germline V gene lookup returns CDR1 MGHRA and CDR2 YSYEKL. The V segment lost 0 bases and the J segment 4 bases; nucleotides outside the gene matches: 5. The CDR3 has 15 residues. As DNA, the CDR3 is TGCGCCAGCAGCCAAGACACAGGGGACGTCTATGGCTACACCTTC. Amino acids: CASSQDTGDVYGYTF.

J is TRBJ2-2 and V is TRBV2, with D possibly matching TRBD2 (5 bases). Germline CDR1 reads SNHLY; CDR2 reads FYNNEI. This CDR3 has 14 amino acids. V was clipped by 8 bases and J by 1 base, with 11 bases between them. Written as DNA, the CDR3 is TGTGCCAGCTCGAGGGTCGAGAACACCGGGGAGCTGTTTTTT. This gives the protein CASSRVENTGELFF.